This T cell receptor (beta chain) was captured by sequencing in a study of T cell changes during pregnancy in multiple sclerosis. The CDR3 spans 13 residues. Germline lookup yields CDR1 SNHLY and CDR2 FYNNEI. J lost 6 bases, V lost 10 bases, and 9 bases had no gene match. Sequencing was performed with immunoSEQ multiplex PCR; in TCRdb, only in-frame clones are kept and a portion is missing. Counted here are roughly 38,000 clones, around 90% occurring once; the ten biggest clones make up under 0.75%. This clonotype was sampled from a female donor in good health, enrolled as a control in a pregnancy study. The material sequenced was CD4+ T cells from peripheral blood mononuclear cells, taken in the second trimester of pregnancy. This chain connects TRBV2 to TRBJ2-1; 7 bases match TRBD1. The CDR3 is CATTGELFNEQFF. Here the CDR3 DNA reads TGTGCCACCACAGGGGAGCTTTTCAATGAGCAGTTCTTC. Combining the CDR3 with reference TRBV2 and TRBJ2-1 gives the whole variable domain EPEVTQTPSHQVTQMGQEVILRCVPISNHLYFYWYRQILGQKVEFLVSFYNNEISEKSEIFDDQFSVERPDGSNFTLKIRSTKLEDSAMYFCATTGELFNEQFFGPGTRLTVL.